The T cell receptor beta chain under discussion was sequenced for a study of OX40 agonist ivuxolimab in advanced cancers. The wider study: The dose-escalation cohort was approximately 81% male, with a mean age of about 56 years, ranging about 23 to 80. Partial responses were seen in three patients, one with hepatocellular carcinoma and two with cutaneous melanoma.

CDR3 length equals 12 residues. From germline, CDR1 is SGHKS and CDR2 YYEKEE (reference sequence). The J segment lost 10 bases and the V segment lost 4 bases, leaving 6 bases of the junction unmatched. Libraries were prepared by immunoSEQ multiplex PCR; TCRdb keeps only in-frame clonotypes and omits some of them. The profile shows under 80,000 clones, over 90% of them singletons. Whole-study results and caveats: In CD8+ T cells, expanded clones were on average more numerous than in CD4+.

This clone has just a few counts. The antigen remains unidentified. The source was CD4+ or CD8+ T cells sorted from blood, collected in a trial of the OX40 agonist ivuxolimab. V gene TRBV5-5 combines with J gene TRBJ1-2; the match to TRBD1 covers 8 bases. The TCR comes from an adult with an advanced solid tumor such as melanoma, head and neck, liver or kidney cancer. The CDR3 DNA follows: TGTGCCAGCAGCCTTTTGACAGGGGACTACACCTTC. As protein: CASSLLTGDYTF.